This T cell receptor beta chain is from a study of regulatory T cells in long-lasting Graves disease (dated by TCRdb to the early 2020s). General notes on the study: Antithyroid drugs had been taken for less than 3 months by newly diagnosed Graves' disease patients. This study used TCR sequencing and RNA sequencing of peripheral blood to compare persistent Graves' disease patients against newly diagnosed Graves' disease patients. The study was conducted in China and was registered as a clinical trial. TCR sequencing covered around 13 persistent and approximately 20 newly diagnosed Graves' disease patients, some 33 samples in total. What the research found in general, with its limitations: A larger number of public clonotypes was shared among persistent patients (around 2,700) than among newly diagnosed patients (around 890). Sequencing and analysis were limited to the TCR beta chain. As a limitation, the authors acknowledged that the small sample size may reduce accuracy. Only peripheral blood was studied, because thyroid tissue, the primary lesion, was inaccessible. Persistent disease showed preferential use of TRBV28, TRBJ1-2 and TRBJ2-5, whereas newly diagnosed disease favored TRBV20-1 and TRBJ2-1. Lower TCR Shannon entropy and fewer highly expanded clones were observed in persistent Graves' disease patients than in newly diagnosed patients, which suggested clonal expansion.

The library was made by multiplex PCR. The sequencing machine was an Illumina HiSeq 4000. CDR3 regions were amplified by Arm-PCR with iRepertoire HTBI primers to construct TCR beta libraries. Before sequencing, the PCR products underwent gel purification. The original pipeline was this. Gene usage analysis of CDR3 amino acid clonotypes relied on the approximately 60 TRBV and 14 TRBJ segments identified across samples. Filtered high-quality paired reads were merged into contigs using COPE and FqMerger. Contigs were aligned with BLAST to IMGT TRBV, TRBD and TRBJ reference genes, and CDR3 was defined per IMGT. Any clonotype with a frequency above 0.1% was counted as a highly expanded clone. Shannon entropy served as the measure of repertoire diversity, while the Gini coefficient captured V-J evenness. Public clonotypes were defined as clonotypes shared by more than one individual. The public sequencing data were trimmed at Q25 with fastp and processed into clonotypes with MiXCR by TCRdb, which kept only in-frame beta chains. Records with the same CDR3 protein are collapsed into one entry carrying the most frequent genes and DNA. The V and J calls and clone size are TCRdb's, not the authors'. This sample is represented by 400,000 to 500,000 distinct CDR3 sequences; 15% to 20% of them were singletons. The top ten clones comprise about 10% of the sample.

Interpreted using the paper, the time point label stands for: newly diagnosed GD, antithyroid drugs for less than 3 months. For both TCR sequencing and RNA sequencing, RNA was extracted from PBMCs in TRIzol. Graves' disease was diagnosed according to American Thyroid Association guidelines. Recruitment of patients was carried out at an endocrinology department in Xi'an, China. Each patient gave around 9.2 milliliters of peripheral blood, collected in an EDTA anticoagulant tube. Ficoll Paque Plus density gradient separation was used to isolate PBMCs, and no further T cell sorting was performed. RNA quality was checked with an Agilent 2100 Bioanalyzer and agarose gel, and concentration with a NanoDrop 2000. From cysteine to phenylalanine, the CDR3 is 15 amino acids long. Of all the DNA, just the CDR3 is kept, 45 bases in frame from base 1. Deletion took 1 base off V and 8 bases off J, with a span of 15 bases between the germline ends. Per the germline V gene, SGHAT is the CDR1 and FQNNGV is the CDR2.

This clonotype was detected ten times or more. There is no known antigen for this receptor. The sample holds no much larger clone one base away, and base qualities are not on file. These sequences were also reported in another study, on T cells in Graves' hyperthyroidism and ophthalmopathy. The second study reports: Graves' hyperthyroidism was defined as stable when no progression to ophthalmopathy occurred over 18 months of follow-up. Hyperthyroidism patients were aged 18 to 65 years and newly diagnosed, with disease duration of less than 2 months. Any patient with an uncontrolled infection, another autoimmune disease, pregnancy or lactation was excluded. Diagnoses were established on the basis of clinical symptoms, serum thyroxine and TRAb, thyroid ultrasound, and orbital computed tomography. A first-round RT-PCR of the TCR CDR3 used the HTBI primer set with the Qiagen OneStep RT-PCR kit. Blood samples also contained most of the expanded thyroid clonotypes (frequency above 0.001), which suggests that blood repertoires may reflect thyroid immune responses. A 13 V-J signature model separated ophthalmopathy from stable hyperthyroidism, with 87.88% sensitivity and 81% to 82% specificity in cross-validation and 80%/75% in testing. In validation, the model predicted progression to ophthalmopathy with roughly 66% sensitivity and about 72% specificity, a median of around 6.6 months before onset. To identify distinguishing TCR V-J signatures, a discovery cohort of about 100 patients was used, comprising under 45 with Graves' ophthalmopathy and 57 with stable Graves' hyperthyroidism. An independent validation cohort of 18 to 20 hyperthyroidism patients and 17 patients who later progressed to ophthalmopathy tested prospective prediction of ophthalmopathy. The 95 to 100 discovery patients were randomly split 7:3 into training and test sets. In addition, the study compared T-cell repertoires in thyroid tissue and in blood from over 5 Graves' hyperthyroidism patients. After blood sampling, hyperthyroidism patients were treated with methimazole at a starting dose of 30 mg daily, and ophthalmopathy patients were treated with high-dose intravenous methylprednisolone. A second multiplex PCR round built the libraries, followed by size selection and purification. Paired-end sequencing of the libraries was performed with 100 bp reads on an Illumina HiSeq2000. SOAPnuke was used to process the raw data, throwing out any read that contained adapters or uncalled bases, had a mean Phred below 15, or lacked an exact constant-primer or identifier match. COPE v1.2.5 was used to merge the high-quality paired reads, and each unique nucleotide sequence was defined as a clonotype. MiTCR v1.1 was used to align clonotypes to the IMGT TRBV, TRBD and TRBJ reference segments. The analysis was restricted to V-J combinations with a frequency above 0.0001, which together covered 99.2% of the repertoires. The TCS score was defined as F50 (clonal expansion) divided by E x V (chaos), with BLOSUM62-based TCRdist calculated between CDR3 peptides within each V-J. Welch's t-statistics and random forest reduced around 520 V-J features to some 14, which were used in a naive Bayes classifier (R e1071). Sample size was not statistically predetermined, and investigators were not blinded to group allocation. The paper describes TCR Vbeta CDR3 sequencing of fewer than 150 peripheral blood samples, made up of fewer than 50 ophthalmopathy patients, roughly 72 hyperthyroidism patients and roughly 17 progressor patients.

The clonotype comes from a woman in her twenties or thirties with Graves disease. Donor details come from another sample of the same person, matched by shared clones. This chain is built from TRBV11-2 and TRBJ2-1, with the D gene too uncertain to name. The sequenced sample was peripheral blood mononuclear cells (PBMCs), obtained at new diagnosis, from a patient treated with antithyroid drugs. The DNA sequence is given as TGTGCCAGCAGCTTAGTCGGTGGCCTACTGGATGAGCAGTTCTTC. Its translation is CASSLVGGLLDEQFF.